This note documents a single T cell receptor (beta chain) sequence. What it binds is not known. This sample was included in a study of blood T cells in healthy people across ages. The ends were cut back, 4 bases at V and 5 bases at J, with 13 bases in the middle. Germline CDR1 MNHNS, CDR2 SASEGT. The CDR3 contains 14 residues. Primers used in a second PCR of about 7 to 12 cycles were a sample-barcoded 5' primer and a J-beta primer mix. Researchers report that each sample yielded at least 3 million CDR3-containing paired-end reads. TCRdb processed the 5' RACE reads anew with MiXCR; each CDR3 protein has one entry. The sample has some 1.6 million distinct CDR3 sequences; about 35% are singletons. Caucasian individuals from Russia who were healthy and aged about 6 to 90 acted as donors. Broader study findings: Estimates of total diversity, which came from one million sequenced T cells, were considered to be underestimates.

The receptor's source is a woman aged 30 to 39 in good health. The chain carries TRBV6-1 and TRBJ2-3, with a tentative D call TRBD2 (5 bases). Sequencing used blood. The CDR3 nucleotides read TGTGCCAGCAGTGTGGAGGAATTTGGAGATACGCAGTATTTT. Protein product: CASSVEEFGDTQYF.